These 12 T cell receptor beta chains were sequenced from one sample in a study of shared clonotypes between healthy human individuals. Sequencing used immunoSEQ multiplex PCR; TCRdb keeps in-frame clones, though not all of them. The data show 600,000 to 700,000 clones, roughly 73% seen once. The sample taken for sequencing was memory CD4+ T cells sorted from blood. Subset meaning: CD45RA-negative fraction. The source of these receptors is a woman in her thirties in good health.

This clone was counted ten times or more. The DNA of the CDR3 is TGTGCCAGCAGCTTCCTAACGAACACCGGGGAGCTGTTTTTT. This encodes CASSFLTNTGELFF. The rearrangement links TRBV7-9 to TRBJ2-2; D gene unclear. The ends were cut back, 3 bases at V and 0 bases at J, with 5 bases in the middle. Germline-derived CDR1 and CDR2 are SEHNR and FQNEAQ (reference sequence). This CDR3 has 14 amino acids.

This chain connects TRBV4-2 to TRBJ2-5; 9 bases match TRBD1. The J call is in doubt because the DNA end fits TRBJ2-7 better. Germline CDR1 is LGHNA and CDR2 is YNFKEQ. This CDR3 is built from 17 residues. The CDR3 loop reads CASSQEGTGQGFHEQYF. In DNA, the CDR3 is TGTGCCAGCAGCCAAGAGGGTACGGGACAGGGCTTCCACGAGCAGTACTTC.

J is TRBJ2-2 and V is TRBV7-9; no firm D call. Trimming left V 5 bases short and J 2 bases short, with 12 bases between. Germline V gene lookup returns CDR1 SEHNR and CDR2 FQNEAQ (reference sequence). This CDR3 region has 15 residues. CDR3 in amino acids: CASSILVRNTGELFF. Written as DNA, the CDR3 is TGTGCCAGCAGCATTCTAGTTAGAAACACCGGGGAGCTGTTTTTT.

The CDR3 nucleotides are TGCAGCGTTGAAAATCCCGCCTCGGGCACTGAAGCTTTCTTT. Encoded protein: CSVENPASGTEAFF. The V gene is TRBV29-1, the J gene TRBJ1-1; D is undetermined. V was pared by 2 bases and J by 4 bases, with 14 bases between. The CDR3 covers 14 residues. In germline, CDR1 is SQVTM, CDR2 ANQGSEA.

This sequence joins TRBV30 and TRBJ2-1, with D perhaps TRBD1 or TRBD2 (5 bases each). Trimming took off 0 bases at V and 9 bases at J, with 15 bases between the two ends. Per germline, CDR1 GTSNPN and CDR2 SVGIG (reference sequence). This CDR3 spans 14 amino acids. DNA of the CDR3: TGTGCCTGGAGTGTCCCCGTTGGGGGTGGTGAGCAGTTCTTC. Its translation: CAWSVPVGGGEQFF.

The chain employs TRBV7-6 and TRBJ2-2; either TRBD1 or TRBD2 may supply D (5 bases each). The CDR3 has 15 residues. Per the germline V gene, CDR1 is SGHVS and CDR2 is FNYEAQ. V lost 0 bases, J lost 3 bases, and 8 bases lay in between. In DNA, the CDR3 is TGTGCCAGCAGCTTAGCGGGACGGCACACCGGGGAGCTGTTTTTT. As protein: CASSLAGRHTGELFF.

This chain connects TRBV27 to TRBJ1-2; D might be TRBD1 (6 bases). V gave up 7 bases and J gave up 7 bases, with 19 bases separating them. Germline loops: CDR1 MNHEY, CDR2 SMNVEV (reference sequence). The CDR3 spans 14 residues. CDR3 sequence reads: CASMFSHRDGGYTF. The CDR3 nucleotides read TGTGCCAGCATGTTCTCCCACAGGGACGGTGGCTACACCTTC.

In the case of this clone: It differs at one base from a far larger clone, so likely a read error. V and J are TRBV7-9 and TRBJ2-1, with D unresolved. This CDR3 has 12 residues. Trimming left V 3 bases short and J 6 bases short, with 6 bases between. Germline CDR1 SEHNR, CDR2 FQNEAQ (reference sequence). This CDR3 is CASSFIGNEQFF. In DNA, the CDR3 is TGTGCCAGCAGCTTCATCGGCAATGAGCAGTTCTTC.

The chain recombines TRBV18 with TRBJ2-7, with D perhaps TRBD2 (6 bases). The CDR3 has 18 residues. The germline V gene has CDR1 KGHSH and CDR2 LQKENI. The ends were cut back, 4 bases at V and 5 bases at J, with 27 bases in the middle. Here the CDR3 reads CASSRNARDPTSFHEQYF. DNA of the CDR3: TGTGCCAGCTCACGGAACGCGCGGGATCCCACTAGCTTCCACGAGCAGTACTTC.

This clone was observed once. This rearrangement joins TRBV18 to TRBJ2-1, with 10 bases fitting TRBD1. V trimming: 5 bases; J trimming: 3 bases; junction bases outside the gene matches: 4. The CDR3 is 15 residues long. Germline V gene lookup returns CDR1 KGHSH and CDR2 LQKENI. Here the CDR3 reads CASSTGTGVYNEQFF. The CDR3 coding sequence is TGTGCCAGCTCAACCGGGACAGGGGTCTACAATGAGCAGTTCTTC.

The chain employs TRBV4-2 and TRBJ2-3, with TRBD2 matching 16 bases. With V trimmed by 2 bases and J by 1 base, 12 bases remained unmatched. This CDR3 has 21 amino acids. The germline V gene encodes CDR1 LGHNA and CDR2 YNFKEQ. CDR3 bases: TGTGCCAGCAGCCAACTACCAGGGACTAGCGGGAGGGAAAGACGCACAGATACGCAGTATTTT. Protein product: CASSQLPGTSGRERRTDTQYF.

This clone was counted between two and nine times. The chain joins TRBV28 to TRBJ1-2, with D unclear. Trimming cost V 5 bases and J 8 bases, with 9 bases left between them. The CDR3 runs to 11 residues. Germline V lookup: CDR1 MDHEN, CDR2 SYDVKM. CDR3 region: CASSGSMGYTF. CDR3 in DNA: TGTGCCAGCAGTGGGTCGATGGGCTACACCTTC.